This T cell receptor beta chain stems from a study of blood T cell repertoires in COVID-19. On the study more broadly: Acute and convalescent COVID-19 samples came from the United States, Italy and Spain.

The data were produced by immunoSEQ multiplex PCR, yet TCRdb's version contains in-frame clones alone and is incomplete. The sample consists of around 320,000 clones, roughly 89% of them appearing once. CDR1 is SGHRS and CDR2 is YFSETQ in the germline V gene. This CDR3 comprises 16 residues. V was pared by 0 bases and J by 6 bases, with 9 bases of the junction left unmatched. Sequenced input: PBMCs or T cells enriched from blood (not recorded which). The receptor's source is a woman aged 45 to 65 who had been exposed to COVID-19. The V gene is TRBV5-1, the J gene TRBJ2-1, with 7 bases identical to TRBD1. As DNA, the CDR3 is TGCGCCAGCAGCTTGGGAGTGTCAGGGGGAGCCAATGAGCAGTTCTTC. It is translated as CASSLGVSGGANEQFF.